This TCR beta chain originates from a study of T cell responses to AZD1222 COVID-19 vaccine. Study-level information: Second doses that came at about 4 or about 12 weeks were put together. Overall study findings and caveats: At baseline, seropositivity was found in only six or seven AZD1222 recipients. Repertoire sampling occurred only after the peak T cell response.

TCRdb's copy holds only in-frame clones and misses some; the assay was immunoSEQ multiplex PCR. The table records about 120,000 clones, around 85% of them present only once. About this clone: Its antigen is not identified.

This CDR3 contains 16 residues. V lost 3 bases to trimming and J lost 2 bases; unmatched junction nucleotides: 8. Germline lookup yields CDR1 SGHRS and CDR2 YFSETQ. The chain couples TRBV5-1 to TRBJ1-1, with 9 bases fitting TRBD1. Source: peripheral blood, taken on day 0 of AZD1222 vaccination. The receptor was derived from an adult in good health. The CDR3 loop reads CASSSRTGVINTEAFF. CDR3 in DNA: TGCGCCAGCAGCTCTCGGACAGGGGTGATTAACACTGAAGCTTTCTTT.